Listed here are 29 T cell receptor beta chains from one sample, sequenced in a study of response to subunit inactivated influenza vaccine. TCRdb re-analysed the RT-PCR reads in MiXCR, keeping a single row per CDR3 protein. The table includes 710,000 or so distinct CDR3 sequences, about a sixth detected once. The input for sequencing was PBMCs from blood, taken less than 13 days after vaccination. The source is a man aged 45-65 years who received an inactivated influenza vaccine.

This clonotype was counted a few times. V usage is TRBV7-9 and J usage is TRBJ2-3; D possibly matches TRBD1 or TRBD2 (7 bases each). V lost 5 bases and J lost 5, with 17 bases in between. The germline CDR1 and CDR2 sequences are SEHNR and FQNEAQ (reference sequence). This CDR3 contains 15 residues. CDR3 sequence (DNA): TGTGCCAGCAGCGCCCGCTTCAGGGGGGGAGATACGCAGTATTTT. It encodes CASSARFRGGDTQYF.

The V call is TRBV6-2 or TRBV6-3, the J call TRBJ1-1; the match to TRBD1 covers 9 bases. The CDR3 covers 15 residues. CDR1 MNHEY and CDR2 SVGEGT come from the germline V gene. V lost 6 bases and J lost 0; bases outside the gene matches: 5. CDR3 loop: CASSLTGGMNTEAFF. Written as DNA, the CDR3 is TGTGCCAGCAGCCTGACAGGGGGGATGAACACTGAAGCTTTCTTT.

J is TRBJ2-2 and V is TRBV20-1; D gene ambiguous. Germline CDR1 is DFQATT and CDR2 is SNEGSKA (reference sequence). The CDR3 is made up of 14 amino acids. Trimming took 1 base from V and 3 from J, leaving 9 bases between them. This CDR3 reads CSARAGFDTGELFF. DNA for the CDR3: TGCAGTGCTAGAGCAGGTTTCGACACCGGGGAGCTGTTTTTT.

In the case of this clonotype: An end of the junction does not agree with germline; a read error may underlie this. The chain couples TRBV28 to TRBJ1-1; a possible D gene is TRBD1 (5 bases). This CDR3 comprises 13 residues. Germline assignment: CDR1 MDHEN and CDR2 SYDVKM. The CDR3 loop is CASSFGFTRLQEF. For the CDR3, the DNA is TGTGCCAGCAGTTTTGGCTTCACCAGATTACAGGAATTT.

This clonotype was seen a few times. The gene calls are TRBV5-1 and TRBJ1-1; TRBD1 aligns across 9 bases. Germline CDR1 is SGHRS and CDR2 is YFSETQ. There are 15 residues in the CDR3. Losses at the gene ends were 4 bases for V and 3 bases for J; bases not matched to a gene: 7. The CDR3 coding sequence is TGCGCCAGCAGCCCACAACAGGGGGCCGACACTGAAGCTTTCTTT. Translated, it gives CASSPQQGADTEAFF.

The rearrangement joins TRBV20-1 to TRBJ2-7, with 7 nucleotides matching TRBD1. V was pared by 6 bases and J by 3 bases, with 8 bases of the junction left unmatched. This CDR3 comprises 13 residues. Germline CDR1 and CDR2: DFQATT and SNEGSKA (reference sequence). The CDR3 protein is CSAYRDSYYEQYF. The DNA of the CDR3 is TGCAGTGCATACCGGGACAGTTACTACGAGCAGTACTTC.

This chain links TRBV10-3 with TRBJ2-7, with D possibly matching TRBD2 (5 bases). The CDR3 sequence is 13 residues long. Germline V CDR1 and CDR2: ENHRY, SYGVKD. V shed 0 bases and J shed 4 bases, with 7 bases lying between them. The CDR3: CAISESSAYEQYF. In DNA, the CDR3 is TGTGCCATCAGTGAGTCTAGCGCGTACGAGCAGTACTTC.

V usage is TRBV2 and J usage is TRBJ2-2, with 10 positions matching TRBD1. Losses at the gene ends were 5 bases for V and 6 bases for J; bases not matched to a gene: 6. CDR1 and CDR2 (germline): SNHLY, FYNNEI. This CDR3 spans 15 amino acids. The CDR3: CASSPLTGGSGELFF. CDR3 DNA sequence: TGTGCCAGCAGTCCTTTGACAGGGGGCTCCGGGGAGCTGTTTTTT.

The genes are TRBV11-1 and TRBJ2-1; D ambiguous. This CDR3 comprises 18 residues. Per the germline V gene, CDR1 is SGHAT and CDR2 is FQDESV (reference sequence). V lost 1 base and J lost 5, with 21 bases in between. CDR3 bases: TGTGCCAGCAGCTTAGTCCCCACAACTGGACCGACGGACAATGAGCAGTTCTTC. It specifies CASSLVPTTGPTDNEQFF. Full variable domain (rest looked up from reference TRBV11-1 and TRBJ2-1): EAEVAQSPRYKITEKSQAVAFWCDPISGHATLYWYRQILGQGPELLVQFQDESVVDDSQLPKDRFSAERLKGVDSTLKIQPAELGDSAMYLCASSLVPTTGPTDNEQFFGPGTRLTVL.

This clonotype came up many times. V usage is TRBV11-1 and J usage is TRBJ2-2, with a tentative D call TRBD2 (6 bases). CDR1 and CDR2 (germline): SGHAT, FQDESV (reference sequence). The CDR3 loop spans 17 amino acids. Deletions cut 5 bases from V and 7 bases from J, with 23 bases between. This CDR3 reads CASSQNSGTLRGGELFF. CDR3 DNA: TGTGCCAGCAGCCAAAACTCCGGGACTCTCCGTGGCGGGGAGCTGTTTTTT.

This clonotype was counted only a few times. The chain uses TRBV20-1 and TRBJ2-3; 13 bases agree with TRBD2. Germline V gene lookup returns CDR1 DFQATT and CDR2 SNEGSKA (reference sequence). CDR3 length equals 17 residues. V dropped 0 bases and J dropped 3; count of bases not matched to a gene: 6. CDR3: CSARDPLAGGITDTQYF. The CDR3 DNA is TGCAGTGCTAGAGATCCACTAGCGGGGGGGATTACAGATACGCAGTATTTT.

The table lists this clonotype with a few counts. The chain couples TRBV10-2 to TRBJ2-7; TRBD2 matches 10 bases. V gave up 7 bases and J gave up 4 bases; unmatched junction bases: 16. CDR1 is WSHSY and CDR2 is SAAADI in the germline V gene. This CDR3 region has 17 residues. The CDR3 bases are TGCGCCAGCATAAGCGAAACCCCAGCGGGAGGGCCGTACGAGCAGTACTTC. It codes for CASISETPAGGPYEQYF.

This clonotype was recorded a few times. The rearrangement uses TRBV3-1 and TRBJ2-1; 10 bases match TRBD2. Germline lookup yields CDR1 LGHDT and CDR2 YNNKEL (reference sequence). V dropped 3 bases and J dropped 8; count of bases not matched to a gene: 4. The CDR3 has 14 amino acids. CDR3: CASSHGLAADEQFF. CDR3 in DNA: TGTGCCAGCAGCCATGGACTAGCGGCCGATGAGCAGTTCTTC.

The chain joins TRBV7-2 to TRBJ1-4, with 9 bases that match TRBD1. This CDR3 spans 15 amino acids. With V trimmed by 2 bases and J by 7 bases, 5 bases remained unmatched. Germline V gene data show CDR1 as SGHTA and CDR2 as FQGNSA. Here the CDR3 DNA reads TGTGCCAGCAGCTTACAGGGACAGGGACGTGAAAAACTGTTTTTT. It specifies CASSLQGQGREKLFF.

CDR3 amino acids: CASSPPGGLKNEKLFF. CDR3 bases: TGTGCCAGCTCACCGCCCGGGGGGTTAAAGAATGAAAAACTGTTTTTT. The V and J genes are TRBV18 and TRBJ1-4; D possibly corresponds to TRBD1 (5 bases). This CDR3 contains 16 residues. V was clipped by 3 bases and J by 5 bases, with 16 bases between them. CDR1 is KGHSH and CDR2 is LQKENI in the germline V gene.

This clonotype turned up a few times. This rearrangement joins TRBV28 to TRBJ1-4; 7 positions match TRBD1. V shed 6 bases and J 7 bases; nucleotides not matched to a gene: 8. Germline assignment: CDR1 MDHEN and CDR2 SYDVKM. There are 14 residues in the CDR3. The CDR3 DNA follows: TGTGCCAGCAGGCAACAGGGGAGTAGTGAAAAACTGTTTTTT. Protein sequence: CASRQQGSSEKLFF. The variable domain in full, with the rest retrieved from reference TRBV28 and TRBJ1-4, is DVKVTQSSRYLVKRTGEKVFLECVQDMDHENMFWYRQDPGLGLRLIYFSYDVKMKEKGDIPEGYSVSREKKERFSLILESASTNQTSMYLCASRQQGSSEKLFFGSGTQLSVL.

The rearrangement joins TRBV21-1 to TRBJ2-5; TRBD1, the D gene given by the table, was not confirmed from the DNA. TRBV21-1 is a pseudogene. The CDR3 sequence is 17 residues long. The CDR3 nucleotides read TGTGCCAGCAGCCCCTCCTCCCCTGACGGCTTCCAAGAGACCCAGTACTTC. Its translation is CASSPSSPDGFQETQYF.

The chain carries TRBV5-1 and TRBJ2-1, with 7 bases matching TRBD2. The CDR3 covers 12 residues. The ends lost 4 bases at V and 7 bases at J; junction bases unmatched: 2. CDR1 and CDR2 (germline): SGHRS, YFSETQ. Here the CDR3 reads CASSILANEQFF. The CDR3 DNA reads TGCGCCAGCAGCATACTAGCGAATGAGCAGTTCTTC.

This clonotype was seen a handful of times. The chain links TRBV4-3 to TRBJ2-7; the D is unclear. The CDR3 is made up of 14 amino acids. Germline loops: CDR1 LGHNA, CDR2 YSLEER. The germline V and J ends were trimmed by 4 bases and 0 bases, with 10 bases remaining between them. CDR3 sequence reads: CASSPETLSYEQYF. Here the CDR3 DNA reads TGCGCCAGCAGCCCCGAGACACTCTCCTACGAGCAGTACTTC.

The chain recombines TRBV20-1 with TRBJ1-2; 8 bases agree with TRBD1. J lost 7 bases, V lost 6 bases, and 16 bases had no gene match. The germline V gene has CDR1 DFQATT and CDR2 SNEGSKA (reference sequence). This CDR3 spans 15 amino acids. The CDR3 here is CSAPPSQGASAGYTF. The CDR3 bases are TGCAGTGCGCCGCCTTCTCAGGGGGCATCGGCTGGCTACACCTTC.

The chain is built from TRBV12-3 or TRBV12-4 and TRBJ1-5; D uncertain. V dropped 7 bases and J dropped 3 bases, with 16 bases sitting between them. The CDR3 spans 15 residues. CDR3 DNA: TGTGCCAGCATCAAAGGCAGCGTCCTCAATCAGCCCCAGCATTTT. This gives the protein CASIKGSVLNQPQHF.

This clonotype has only a few counts. This chain connects TRBV12-3 or TRBV12-4 to TRBJ2-7; possible D gene TRBD2, 6 bases. CDR3 length: 14 amino acids. V was cut by 3 bases and J by 0 bases, with 9 bases left in between. CDR3 sequence reads: CASSFRRGSYEQYF. The CDR3 nucleotides read TGTGCCAGCAGTTTTCGGAGGGGCTCCTACGAGCAGTACTTC.

This chain connects TRBV5-5 to TRBJ2-1, with TRBD1 as a possible D gene (5 bases). The CDR3 loop spans 15 amino acids. Trimming pared 3 bases from V and 4 bases from J, leaving 14 bases between. Germline CDR1 and CDR2: SGHKS and YYEKEE (reference sequence). CDR3 amino acids: CASSSPLKGYNEQFF. CDR3 nucleotide sequence: TGTGCCAGCAGCTCACCCCTGAAGGGGTACAATGAGCAGTTCTTC.

This clonotype was picked up many times. V gene TRBV20-1 combines with J gene TRBJ2-2; 7 bases match TRBD1. Germline CDR1 reads DFQATT; CDR2 reads SNEGSKA (reference sequence). The CDR3 consists of 14 residues. After removal of 4 bases from V and 1 base from J, the junction contained 3 bases not matched to a gene. The CDR3 reads CSAKDRMNTGELFF. The CDR3 coding sequence is TGCAGTGCTAAGGACAGGATGAACACCGGGGAGCTGTTTTTT.

The rearrangement joins TRBV25-1 to TRBJ2-7, with 10 bases that match TRBD2. The CDR3 length is 16 residues. Losses at the gene ends were 3 bases for V and 3 bases for J; bases not matched to a gene: 8. Germline loops: CDR1 MGHDK, CDR2 SYGVNS. CDR3 in DNA: TGTGCCAGCAGTGATCATAGGCTAGCGGGAGTCTACGAGCAGTACTTC. Protein product: CASSDHRLAGVYEQYF.

This chain links TRBV10-3 with TRBJ2-2; 7 bases line up with TRBD2. The germline gives CDR1 ENHRY, CDR2 SYGVKD. The CDR3 loop spans 15 amino acids. The ends lost 6 bases at V and 1 base at J; junction bases unmatched: 5. The CDR3 DNA reads TGTGCCATCAGATACGGGGAGGGGAACACCGGGGAGCTGTTTTTT. Protein product: CAIRYGEGNTGELFF.

The genes are TRBV6-2 or TRBV6-3 and TRBJ2-2, with 10 nucleotides matching TRBD2. With V trimmed by 8 bases and J by 6 bases, 9 bases remained unmatched. The germline gives CDR1 MNHEY, CDR2 SVGEGT. There are 15 residues in the CDR3. The CDR3 region is CASSLVGLAAGELFF. The CDR3 DNA sequence: TGTGCCAGCTCTTTGGTTGGACTAGCGGCCGGGGAGCTGTTTTTT.

This clonotype appeared a few times. This chain joins TRBV7-2 and TRBJ1-6; 7 bases map to TRBD1. Germline V gene lookup returns CDR1 SGHTA and CDR2 FQGNSA. J was trimmed by 5 bases and V by 5 bases; bases with no gene match: 6. The length of the CDR3 is 15 residues. Here the CDR3 DNA reads TGTGCCAGCAGCAGGGACAGTTATAATAATTCACCCCTCCACTTT. Protein: CASSRDSYNNSPLHF. Full variable domain (remainder filled in from reference TRBV7-2 and TRBJ1-6): GAGVSQSPSNKVTEKGKDVELRCDPISGHTALYWYRQSLGQGLEFLIYFQGNSAPDKSGLPSDRFSAERTGGSVSTLTIQRTQQEDSAVYLCASSRDSYNNSPLHFGNGTRLTVT.

This clonotype has a count of ten or more. This chain connects TRBV29-1 to TRBJ2-3, with D perhaps matching TRBD1 or TRBD2 (5 bases each). Germline-derived CDR1 and CDR2 are SQVTM and ANQGSEA. The CDR3 length is 16 residues. Trimming took 5 bases from V and 4 from J, leaving 22 bases between them. Written as DNA, the CDR3 is TGCAGCGTTCTGGCGGGCTGGGGGTTCTCGTCAGATACGCAGTATTTT. It is translated as CSVLAGWGFSSDTQYF.